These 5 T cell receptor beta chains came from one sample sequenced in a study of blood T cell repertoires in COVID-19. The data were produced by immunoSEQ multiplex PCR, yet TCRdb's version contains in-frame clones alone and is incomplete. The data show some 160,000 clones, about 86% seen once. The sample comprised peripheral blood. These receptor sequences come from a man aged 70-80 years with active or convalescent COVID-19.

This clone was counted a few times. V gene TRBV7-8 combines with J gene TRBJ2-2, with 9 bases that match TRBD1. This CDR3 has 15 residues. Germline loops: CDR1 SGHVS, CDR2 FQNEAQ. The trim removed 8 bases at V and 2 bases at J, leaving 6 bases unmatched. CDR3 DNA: TGTGCCAGCCGGGACAGGGACCTTAACACCGGGGAGCTGTTTTTT. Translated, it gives CASRDRDLNTGELFF.

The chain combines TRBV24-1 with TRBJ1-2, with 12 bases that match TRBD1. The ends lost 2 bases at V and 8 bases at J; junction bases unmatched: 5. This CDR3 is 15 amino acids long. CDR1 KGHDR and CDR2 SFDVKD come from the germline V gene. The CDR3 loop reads CATSDSGQGARGYTF. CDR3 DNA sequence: TGTGCCACCAGTGATTCGGGACAGGGGGCTAGGGGCTACACCTTC.

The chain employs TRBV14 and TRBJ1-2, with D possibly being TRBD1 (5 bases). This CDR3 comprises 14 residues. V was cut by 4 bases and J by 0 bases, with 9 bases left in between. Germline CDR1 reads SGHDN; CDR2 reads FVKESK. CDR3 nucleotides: TGTGCCAGCAGCCGAAGGGGTTCTAACTATGGCTACACCTTC. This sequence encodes CASSRRGSNYGYTF.

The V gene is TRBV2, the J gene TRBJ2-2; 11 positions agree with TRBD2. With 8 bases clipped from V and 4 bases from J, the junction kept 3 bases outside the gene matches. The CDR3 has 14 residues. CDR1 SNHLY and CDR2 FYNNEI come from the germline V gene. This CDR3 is CASGGTSGTGELFF. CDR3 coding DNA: TGTGCCAGCGGGGGGACTAGCGGCACCGGGGAGCTGTTTTTT. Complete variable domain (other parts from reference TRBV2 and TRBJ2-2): EPEVTQTPSHQVTQMGQEVILRCVPISNHLYFYWYRQILGQKVEFLVSFYNNEISEKSEIFDDQFSVERPDGSNFTLKIRSTKLEDSAMYFCASGGTSGTGELFFGEGSRLTVL.

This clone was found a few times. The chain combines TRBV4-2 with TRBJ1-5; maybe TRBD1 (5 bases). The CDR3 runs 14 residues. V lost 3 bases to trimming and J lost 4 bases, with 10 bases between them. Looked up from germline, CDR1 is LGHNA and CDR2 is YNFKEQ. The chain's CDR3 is CASSQGQRNQPQHF. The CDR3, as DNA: TGTGCCAGCAGCCAGGGGCAGCGAAATCAGCCCCAGCATTTT.